This T cell receptor beta chain comes out of a study of OX40 agonist ivuxolimab in advanced cancers. In the study overall: Ivuxolimab was an agonistic, fully human IgG2 monoclonal antibody directed against OX40 (CD134), a costimulatory receptor. Peripheral TCRbeta sequencing was intended to test whether TCR sequence diversity was altered and clonal T-cell expansion was caused by ivuxolimab. In the dose-escalation cohort, 65% to 85% of patients were male, and the mean age was 60 years with a range of about 20 to 80. Of the roughly 53 patients in dose escalation, about 20 had hepatocellular carcinoma, some 15 had melanoma, 9 had renal cell carcinoma and 9 had head and neck cancer. Prior anti-PD-1, anti-PD-L1 or anti-CTLA-4 therapy was permitted, and checkpoint inhibitors had been received by under 50% of dose-escalation patients. Intravenous ivuxolimab was administered to patients every 2 weeks at six dose levels: 0.01, 0.1, 0.3, 1.5, 3 and 10 mg/kg. Three dose-escalation patients achieved partial responses, one with hepatocellular carcinoma and two with cutaneous melanoma. The paper reports the monotherapy dose-escalation portion (N of about 50 patients) of the phase I ivuxolimab trial.

The junction carries 17 bases between V and J, which are trimmed by 2 bases and 4 bases respectively. Measured from the cysteine to the phenylalanine, the CDR3 is 17 residues long. Solely the CDR3 DNA is kept, with 51 bases framed from the first base. Based on the germline V gene, the CDR1 and CDR2 sequences are MNHNS and SASEGT. The trial excluded patients who had a history of autoimmune disease or were on systemic immunosuppression. Peripheral blood for TCR sequencing was collected from all dose cohorts at baseline, on cycle 4 day 1, and on cycle 7 day 1. Samples were obtained from an open-label, multicenter, first-in-human phase I dose-escalation trial of ivuxolimab. Adults with locally advanced or metastatic melanoma, renal cell, hepatocellular, or head and neck squamous cell carcinoma were enrolled in the trial. CD4+ and CD8+ T cells were sorted separately from peripheral blood before TCR sequencing.

The research as a whole found: In the 0.1-3.0 mg/kg groups, partial responders were among the patients with the lowest normalized peripheral clonal expansion, particularly in CD8+ T cells. The antigen specificity of the clonally expanded peripheral T cells was not determined. Low levels of normalized T-cell clonal expansion were also seen in some patients who did not respond. At doses from 0.1 to 3.0 mg/kg, clonal expansion was seen in both CD4+ and CD8+ blood T cells between baseline and week 6. After ivuxolimab, expanded clones were on average more numerous among CD8+ T cells than among CD4+ T cells.

Of note for this clone: The target of this receptor is not known. Base qualities are not provided; no much larger clone lies one nucleotide away.

For sequencing of the TCRbeta CDR3 region, genomic DNA was extracted from the sorted cells. The immunoSEQ Assay was used for sequencing of TCRbeta CDR3 regions. TCRdb took over this immuneACCESS table, retaining in-frame rearrangements with V and J assigned. Such tables are incomplete; in checked studies, under half of the missing clones stem from an unresolved V gene, and the remainder is unexplained. This sample gives some 86,000 clones in total; less than 95% of them show up just once. The ten top clones hold roughly a tenth of the sample. Sequences were derived from CD4+ or CD8+ T cells sorted from blood, sampled in a trial of the OX40 agonist ivuxolimab. The V and J segments used are TRBV6-1 and TRBJ2-2; a weak D assignment points to TRBD2 (6 bases agree). The TCR originated in an adult with an advanced solid tumor such as melanoma, head and neck, liver or kidney cancer. The CDR3 region has the sequence CASSELGPGVSTGELFF. The nucleotide sequence is given as TGTGCCAGCAGTGAACTCGGGCCGGGAGTATCCACCGGGGAGCTGTTTTTT.